Listed below are T cell receptor beta chains from one sample, sequenced in a study of T cell repertoires in cytomegalovirus infection. TCRdb processed the reads anew with MiXCR; each CDR3 protein has one entry. The sample yields approximately 170,000 distinct CDR3 sequences, 15% to 20% seen once. Sequenced sample: CD8+ T cells from PBMCs. All receptors derive from a human donor in good health (CMV status not recorded). Some clones in this sample may be carry-over from other donors' samples. The CDR3 runs from the conserved cysteine through the conserved F or W. D genes are given only for firm matches. Part of the rows lack a size; the others show once, few, many or a class for expanded clones.

TRBV7-6	TRBJ2-3	TRBD2	NA	TGTGCCAGCAGCCTACGATCGGGACTAGCGGGGGGTCCGACTTTGGGAGATACGCAGTATTTT	CASSLRSGLAGGPTLGDTQYF
TRBV7-9	TRBJ2-7	NA	NA	TGTGCCAGCAGCTCCAACCGAGCGGATAGCTCCTACGAGCAGTACTTC	CASSSNRADSSYEQYF
TRBV19	TRBJ1-1	TRBD1	many	TGTGCCACTGCGCCGGGACAGGGCTCTACTGAAGCTTTCTTT	CATAPGQGSTEAFF
TRBV9	TRBJ2-2	TRBD2	few	TGTGCCAGCAGCTCGACTAGCGGGAGCCCCGGGGAGCTGTTTTTT	CASSSTSGSPGELFF
TRBV6-1	TRBJ2-1	NA	NA	TGTGCCAGCAGCCCGGGACTTTACTATGAGCAGTTCTTC	CASSPGLYYEQFF
TRBV7-2	TRBJ1-1	NA	few	TGTGCCAGCAGCTTTTCAGGGGAATATACTGAAGCTTTCTTT	CASSFSGEYTEAFF
TRBV6-5	TRBJ2-1	NA	few	TGTGCCAGCAGTTTCCGGGACTGGACAAATGAGCAGTTCTTC	CASSFRDWTNEQFF
TRBV7-2	TRBJ1-4	NA	few	TGTGCCAGCAGCTTACAACCGGGGCCCGGGGATGAAAAACTGTTTTTT	CASSLQPGPGDEKLFF
TRBV11-1	TRBJ2-1	NA	NA	TGTGCCAGCAGCTTAGCGGTCCCTAACCGGCAGCTCTACAATGAGCAGTTCTTC	CASSLAVPNRQLYNEQFF
TRBV6-2/TRBV6-3	TRBJ2-2	NA	NA	TGTGCCAGCAGTTACTCGAGGCTAGCGACGAACACCGGGGAGCTGTTTTTT	CASSYSRLATNTGELFF
TRBV28	TRBJ2-7	NA	few	TGTGCCAGCAGTTTATTATCAGGGGAGAGGCAGTACTTC	CASSLLSGERQYF
TRBV12-3/TRBV12-4	TRBJ1-5	NA	NA	TGTGCCAGCAACGACAGAAGCAATCAGCCCCAGCATTTT	CASNDRSNQPQHF
TRBV7-9	TRBJ2-7	TRBD1	few	TGTGCCAGCAGCTTAACAGGGGACTACGAGCAGTACTTC	CASSLTGDYEQYF
TRBV10-3	TRBJ2-5	NA	NA	TGTGCCATCAGACCGAGGACGGAAGAGACCCAGTACTTC	CAIRPRTEETQYF
TRBV28	TRBJ2-7	NA	NA	TGTGCCAGCAGTTCCTGGGGGCTAAAACACGAGCAGTACTTC	CASSSWGLKHEQYF
TRBV11-2	TRBJ1-6	NA	NA	TGTGCCAGCAGTACCTCAGGGTCACCCCTCCACTTT	CASSTSGSPLHF